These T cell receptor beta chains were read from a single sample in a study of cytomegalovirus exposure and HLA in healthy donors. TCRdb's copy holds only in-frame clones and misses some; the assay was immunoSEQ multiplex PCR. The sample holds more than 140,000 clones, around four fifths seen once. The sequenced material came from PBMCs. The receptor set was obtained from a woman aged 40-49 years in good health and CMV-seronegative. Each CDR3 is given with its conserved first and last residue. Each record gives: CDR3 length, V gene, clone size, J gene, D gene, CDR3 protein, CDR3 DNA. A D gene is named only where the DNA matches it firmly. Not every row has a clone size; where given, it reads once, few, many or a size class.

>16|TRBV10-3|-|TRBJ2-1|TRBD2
CAISSFGLAGEDEQFF
TGTGCCATCTCCAGTTTTGGACTAGCGGGAGAAGATGAGCAGTTCTTC
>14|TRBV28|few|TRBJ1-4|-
CASIESGANEKLFF
TGTGCCAGCATTGAATCGGGGGCTAATGAAAAACTGTTTTTT
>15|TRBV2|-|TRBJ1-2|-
CASSGSGGAHYGYTF
TGTGCCAGCAGTGGGTCGGGGGGCGCCCACTATGGCTACACCTTC
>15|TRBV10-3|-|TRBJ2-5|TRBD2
CAISGLAGTQETQYF
TGTGCCATCAGTGGGCTAGCGGGTACCCAAGAGACCCAGTACTTC
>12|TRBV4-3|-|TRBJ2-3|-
CASRSYTDTQYF
TGCGCCAGCAGGTCCTACACAGATACGCAGTATTTT
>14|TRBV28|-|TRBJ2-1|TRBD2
CASSLTLTSALQFF
TGTGCCAGCAGCCTAACTCTGACTAGCGCCCTACAGTTCTTC
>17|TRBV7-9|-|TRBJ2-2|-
CASRTMPRTTNTGELFF
TGTGCCAGCAGGACCATGCCGAGGACTACGAACACCGGGGAGCTGTTTTTT
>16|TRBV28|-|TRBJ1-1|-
CASSLGKSPGNTEAFF
TGTGCCAGCAGTTTAGGTAAGAGCCCGGGGAACACTGAAGCTTTCTTT
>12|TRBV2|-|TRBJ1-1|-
CASTGAGTEAFF
TGTGCCAGCACTGGGGCCGGCACTGAAGCTTTCTTT
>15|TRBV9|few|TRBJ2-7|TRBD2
CASSVESSGTYEQYF
TGTGCCAGCAGCGTAGAGTCTAGCGGGACCTACGAGCAGTACTTC
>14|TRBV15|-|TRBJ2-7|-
CATSRTVGRYEQYF
TGTGCCACCAGCCGAACGGTCGGTAGATACGAGCAGTACTTC
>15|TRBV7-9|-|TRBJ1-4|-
CASSLVTGANEKLFF
TGTGCCAGCAGCTTAGTAACGGGGGCTAATGAAAAACTGTTTTTT
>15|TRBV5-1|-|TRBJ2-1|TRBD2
CASSAGSGSANEQFF
TGCGCCAGCAGCGCAGGTAGCGGGAGCGCCAATGAGCAGTTCTTC
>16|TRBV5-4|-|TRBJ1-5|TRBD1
CASSAAGQGLGQPQHF
TGTGCCAGCAGCGCGGCGGGACAGGGGCTGGGTCAGCCCCAGCATTTT
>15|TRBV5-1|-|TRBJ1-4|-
CASSSRQADREKLLF
TGCGCCAGCAGCTCCAGACAGGCCGACCGGGAAAAACTGCTTTTT
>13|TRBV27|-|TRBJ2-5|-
CASSPPNSGTQYF
TGTGCCAGCAGTCCACCCAACTCGGGGACCCAGTACTTC
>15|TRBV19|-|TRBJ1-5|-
CASSLRGELNQPQHF
TGTGCCAGTAGTCTTCGGGGGGAGCTCAATCAGCCCCAGCATTTT
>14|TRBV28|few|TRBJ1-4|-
CASSLGGYNEKLFF
TGTGCCAGCAGCCTTGGAGGGTACAATGAAAAACTGTTTTTT
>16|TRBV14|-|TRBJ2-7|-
CASSQPGGQSGYEQYF
TGTGCCAGCAGCCAACCGGGTGGACAGTCTGGCTACGAGCAGTACTTC
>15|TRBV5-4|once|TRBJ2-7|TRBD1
CASSWGTGLTYEQYF
TGTGCCAGCAGCTGGGGGACAGGGTTGACCTACGAGCAGTACTTC
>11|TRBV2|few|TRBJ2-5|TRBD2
CASSGGETQYF
TGTGCCAGCTCGGGAGGAGAGACCCAGTACTTC
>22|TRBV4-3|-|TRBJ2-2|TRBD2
CASSQDLVFAFLREGQTGELFF
TGCGCCAGCAGCCAAGATTTGGTTTTTGCGTTTCTGCGGGAGGGTCAAACCGGGGAGCTGTTTTTT
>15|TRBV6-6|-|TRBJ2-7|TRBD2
CASRGTSGSSYEQYF
TGTGCCAGCAGGGGGACTAGCGGGAGCTCCTACGAGCAGTACTTC
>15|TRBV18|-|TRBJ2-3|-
CASSPSRPILDTQYF
TGTGCCAGCTCACCTTCCCGCCCTATTTTGGATACGCAGTATTTT
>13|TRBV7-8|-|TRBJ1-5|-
CASSLYGDQPQHF
TGTGCCAGCAGCTTATACGGGGATCAGCCCCAGCATTTT
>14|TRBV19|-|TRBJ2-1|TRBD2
CASSPGRVGNEQFF
TGTGCCAGTAGTCCGGGGAGGGTGGGGAATGAGCAGTTCTTC
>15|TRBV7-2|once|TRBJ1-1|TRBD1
CASSRQGLGGTEAFF
TGTGCCAGCAGCAGACAGGGATTGGGCGGCACTGAAGCTTTCTTT
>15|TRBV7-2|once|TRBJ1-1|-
CASNPGGPGGTEAFF
TGTGCCAGCAACCCTGGCGGGCCGGGGGGCACTGAAGCTTTCTTT
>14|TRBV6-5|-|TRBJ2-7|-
CASSYKGGSYEQYF
TGTGCCAGCAGCTACAAAGGGGGATCCTACGAGCAGTACTTC
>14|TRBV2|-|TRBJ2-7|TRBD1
CARSRQGGSYEQYF
TGTGCCAGATCAAGACAGGGGGGGTCCTACGAGCAGTACTTC
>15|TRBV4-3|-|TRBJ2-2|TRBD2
CASSQERGITGELFF
TGCGCCAGCAGCCAAGAGCGGGGGATCACCGGGGAGCTGTTTTTT
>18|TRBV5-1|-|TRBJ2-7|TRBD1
CASSHQPPGTGYDYEQYF
TGCGCCAGCAGCCACCAACCCCCTGGGACAGGTTATGACTACGAGCAGTACTTC
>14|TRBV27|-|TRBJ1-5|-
CASSSGGRSQPQHF
TGTGCCAGCAGTTCCGGGGGTCGGAGTCAGCCCCAGCATTTT
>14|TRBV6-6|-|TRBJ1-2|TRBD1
CASSPGTGMMGYTF
TGTGCCAGCAGCCCCGGGACAGGCATGATGGGCTACACCTTC